The 24 T cell receptor beta chains in this list originate from one sample, sequenced in a study of T-cell memory formation after mild COVID-19. TCRdb redid the calling of the 5' RACE reads with MiXCR, one entry per CDR3 protein. The sample yields around 450,000 distinct CDR3 sequences, approximately 24% seen once. Sequenced sample: PBMCs or a T cell subset sorted from them (not recorded which). The receptor source for this set is an adult woman who had mild COVID-19 (a few samples of this study predate the infection). Cell type and time point are not known.

The V call is TRBV12-3 or TRBV12-4, the J call TRBJ2-7; 9 nucleotides align to TRBD2. This CDR3 has 14 residues. The V and J ends lost 5 bases and 3 bases, in that order; junction bases with no gene match: 5. The chain's CDR3 is CASSRRGGLYEQYF. Written as DNA, the CDR3 is TGTGCCAGCAGTCGGCGGGGGGGCCTCTACGAGCAGTACTTC.

This chain connects TRBV6-6 to TRBJ1-1; D ambiguous. Germline loops: CDR1 MNHNY, CDR2 SVGAGI (reference sequence). Trimming took 6 bases from V and 0 from J, leaving 11 bases between them. This CDR3 has 14 residues. Here the CDR3 DNA reads TGTGCCAGCAGCCGTATCCAGATGAACACTGAAGCTTTCTTT. Residues: CASSRIQMNTEAFF.

This clonotype was counted between two and nine times. The chain recombines TRBV5-1 with TRBJ2-1; D not certain. Germline V gives CDR1 SGHRS, CDR2 YFSETQ. Trimming removed 2 bases from V and 8 bases from J, with 8 bases in between. The CDR3 contains 12 residues. CDR3 nucleotides: TGCGCCAGCAGCTTATGGGCGGATGAGCAGTTCTTC. It yields the protein CASSLWADEQFF. Combining the CDR3 with reference TRBV5-1 and TRBJ2-1 gives the whole variable domain KAGVTQTPRYLIKTRGQQVTLSCSPISGHRSVSWYQQTPGQGLQFLFEYFSETQRNKGNFPGRFSGRQFSNSRSEMNVSTLELGDSALYLCASSLWADEQFFGPGTRLTVL.

The chain recombines TRBV5-1 with TRBJ2-1, with D perhaps TRBD2 (5 bases). There are 13 residues in the CDR3. Germline assignment: CDR1 SGHRS and CDR2 YFSETQ. Trimming pared 6 bases from V and 12 bases from J, leaving 19 bases between. The CDR3 nucleotides read TGCGCCAGCACCATCCGAGGGAGCGACGGGCAGTTCTTC. As protein: CASTIRGSDGQFF.

The chain uses TRBV20-1 and TRBJ2-1; the match to TRBD2 covers 11 bases. CDR1 and CDR2 from the germline V gene are DFQATT and SNEGSKA (reference sequence). The V segment lost 3 bases and the J segment 4 bases; nucleotides outside the gene matches: 8. The CDR3 is 16 amino acids. The CDR3 DNA reads as TGCAGTGCTAGGGTACTAGCGGGAGAGGGATACAATGAGCAGTTCTTC. This encodes CSARVLAGEGYNEQFF.

The chain uses TRBV2 and TRBJ1-4; possible D gene TRBD1, 6 bases. Germline CDR1 SNHLY, CDR2 FYNNEI. CDR3 length equals 16 residues. Trimming pared 5 bases from V and 1 base from J, leaving 14 bases between. In DNA form, the CDR3 reads TGTGCCAGCAGTCCCGGAGCCAGGGGAACTAATGAAAAACTGTTTTTT. Its translation: CASSPGARGTNEKLFF.

The V and J genes are TRBV6-5 and TRBJ2-7; a possible D gene is TRBD1 (6 bases). The CDR3 has 13 amino acids. Germline V lookup: CDR1 MNHEY, CDR2 SVGAGI. V shed 2 bases and J shed 4 bases, with 9 bases lying between them. CDR3 bases: TGTGCCAGCAGTTACACCACAGGGTACGAGCAGTACTTC. It codes for CASSYTTGYEQYF.

The count of this clonotype is one. The rearrangement joins TRBV5-1 to TRBJ2-1; 10 bases line up with TRBD2. The CDR3 sequence is 17 residues long. V lost 4 bases and J lost 7; bases outside the gene matches: 14. Germline V gives CDR1 SGHRS, CDR2 YFSETQ. CDR3 bases: TGCGCCAGCAGCACCCGGGCCCTAGCGGGAGACTTTAATGAGCAGTTCTTC. Translated: CASSTRALAGDFNEQFF.

The chain uses TRBV6-1 and TRBJ2-1, with D possibly matching TRBD1 (6 bases). Germline CDR1 MNHNS, CDR2 SASEGT. Trimming left V 0 bases short and J 1 base short, with 7 bases between. The CDR3 runs to 15 residues. The CDR3 nucleotides read TGTGCCAGCAGTGAAGCGACAGGTTCCTACAATGAGCAGTTCTTC. Residues: CASSEATGSYNEQFF.

The CDR3 DNA reads as TGCGCCAGCAGCCAAGATCTGAGTGAGTGGACCGGGGAGCTGTTTTTT. This encodes CASSQDLSEWTGELFF. The genes are TRBV4-1 and TRBJ2-2; D gene unclear. Germline V gene sequence: CDR1 MGHRA, CDR2 YSYEKL. The CDR3 is made up of 16 amino acids. Deletions cut 0 bases from V and 5 bases from J, with 13 bases between.

The chain joins TRBV29-1 to TRBJ1-1; D might be TRBD1 (5 bases). The CDR3 runs to 13 residues. The V gene lost 3 bases and the J gene lost 0 bases, with 8 bases spanning the gap. The germline gives CDR1 SQVTM, CDR2 ANQGSEA. CDR3 residues: CSVEDTMNTEAFF. The CDR3 DNA reads as TGCAGCGTTGAGGACACGATGAACACTGAAGCTTTCTTT.

The chain carries TRBV7-9 and TRBJ1-1; TRBD1 matches at 8 bases. V trimming: 5 bases; J trimming: 3 bases; junction bases outside the gene matches: 8. The CDR3 is 15 amino acids. In germline, CDR1 is SEHNR, CDR2 FQNEAQ (reference sequence). CDR3 bases: TGTGCCAGCAGCGCCGGACAGGGTCTGGACACTGAAGCTTTCTTT. Protein product: CASSAGQGLDTEAFF. The whole variable domain, remainder taken from reference TRBV7-9 and TRBJ1-1, is DTGVSQNPRHKITKRGQNVTFRCDPISEHNRLYWYRQTLGQGPEFLTYFQNEAQLEKSRLLSDRFSAERPKGSFSTLEIQRTEQGDSAMYLCASSAGQGLDTEAFFGQGTRLTVV.

This clonotype was observed a handful of times. V is TRBV7-9 and J is TRBJ2-7, with 7 bases lining up with TRBD1. The CDR3 sequence is 16 residues long. V lost 4 bases to trimming and J lost 0 bases; unmatched junction nucleotides: 9. Germline V gives CDR1 SEHNR, CDR2 FQNEAQ (reference sequence). The CDR3 reads CASSSVGTVSSYEQYF. The CDR3 DNA sequence: TGTGCCAGCAGCTCCGTCGGGACAGTGTCCTCCTACGAGCAGTACTTC.

In this sample, this clonotype turned up a few times. The chain has TRBV6-5 and TRBJ2-5; D unresolved. Trimming removed 7 bases from V and 2 bases from J, with 8 bases in between. In germline, CDR1 is MNHEY, CDR2 SVGAGI. The CDR3 runs 12 residues. In DNA, the CDR3 is TGTGCCAGCATCTCGAATCAAGAGACCCAGTACTTC. Amino acid sequence: CASISNQETQYF.

This clonotype came up a few times. This sequence joins TRBV6-2 or TRBV6-3 and TRBJ2-4, with TRBD2 as a possible D gene (5 bases). Trimming pared 6 bases from V and 0 bases from J, leaving 12 bases between. The CDR3 runs 15 residues. CDR1 MNHEY and CDR2 SVGEGT come from the germline V gene. DNA of the CDR3: TGTGCCAGCAGCCCCGGGATCCTAGCCAAAAACATTCAGTACTTC. Protein: CASSPGILAKNIQYF.

The gene calls are TRBV24-1 and TRBJ2-5; D may match TRBD1 or TRBD2 (5 bases each). Deletions cut 3 bases from V and 2 bases from J, with 21 bases between. Germline V gives CDR1 KGHDR, CDR2 SFDVKD. The CDR3 contains 18 residues. CDR3: CATSDRPGVRGIQETQYF. CDR3 nucleotide sequence: TGTGCCACCAGTGATCGCCCCGGAGTGAGGGGCATACAAGAGACCCAGTACTTC.

This clonotype was detected a few times. The chain uses TRBV20-1 and TRBJ1-2; TRBD1 is a possible D gene (6 bases). Between the trimmed V and J ends, which lost 2 bases and 7 bases, there was a span of 23 bases. The germline gives CDR1 DFQATT, CDR2 SNEGSKA (reference sequence). The CDR3 is 16 amino acids. This CDR3 is CSARLIDTGGVFGYTF. In nucleotides, the CDR3 is TGCAGTGCTAGATTAATAGATACCGGGGGCGTCTTTGGCTACACCTTC.

This clonotype was seen a handful of times. The chain combines TRBV12-3 or TRBV12-4 with TRBJ2-1, with a weak D call TRBD2 (5 bases). The CDR3 contains 14 residues. Deletions cut 3 bases from V and 0 bases from J, with 6 bases between. The CDR3 DNA follows: TGTGCCAGCAGTTTCGGGGACTCCTACAATGAGCAGTTCTTC. Its translation is CASSFGDSYNEQFF.

This clonotype was counted only a few times. The chain combines TRBV7-3 with TRBJ2-3; possible D gene TRBD1, 6 bases. Germline V gene data show CDR1 as SGHTA and CDR2 as FQGTGA. The CDR3 length is 15 residues. V was trimmed by 3 bases and J by 3 bases, leaving 13 bases between them. This chain's CDR3 is CASSFYTGFTDTQYF. In DNA, the CDR3 is TGTGCCAGCAGCTTCTATACAGGGTTTACAGATACGCAGTATTTT. Full variable domain (outside the CDR3, taken from reference TRBV7-3 and TRBJ2-3): GAGVSQTPSNKVTEKGKYVELRCDPISGHTALYWYRQSLGQGPEFLIYFQGTGAADDSGLPNDRFFAVRPEGSVSTLKIQRTERGDSAVYLCASSFYTGFTDTQYFGPGTRLTVL.

The sample holds a few counts of this clonotype. This chain links TRBV6-2 or TRBV6-3 with TRBJ1-2, with unresolved D. Germline V CDR1 and CDR2: MNHEY, SVGEGT. The CDR3 totals 15 residues. Trimming took 6 bases from V and 4 from J, leaving 18 bases between them. The CDR3 nucleotides read TGTGCCAGCAGCCCCCTACGTTGGAGCTCCTATGGCTACACCTTC. Protein: CASSPLRWSSYGYTF.

The chain couples TRBV5-1 to TRBJ2-7, with D perhaps TRBD1 (5 bases). V dropped 4 bases and J dropped 2 bases, with 13 bases sitting between them. The V gene's germline CDR1 is SGHRS and CDR2 YFSETQ. This CDR3 contains 14 residues. In DNA, the CDR3 is TGCGCCAGCAGCGAAACAGGTACCACCTACGAGCAGTACTTC. Amino acid sequence: CASSETGTTYEQYF.

The V call is TRBV27, the J call TRBJ1-5; no clear D. Germline-derived CDR1 and CDR2 are MNHEY and SMNVEV (reference sequence). The V and J ends lost 1 base and 5 bases respectively, with 15 bases between them. The CDR3 has 16 residues. The CDR3 reads CASSLYSGGGDQPQHF. The CDR3 nucleotides read TGTGCCAGCAGTTTATACTCGGGCGGCGGTGATCAGCCCCAGCATTTT.

This clonotype was observed a single time. The J gene is TRBJ2-2, the V gene TRBV12-3 or TRBV12-4, with 8 bases identical to TRBD1. The length of the CDR3 is 17 residues. J gave up 7 bases and V 2 bases, and 12 bases lay outside the gene matches. The CDR3 here is CASSLLWQGANYGELFF. CDR3 bases: TGTGCCAGCAGTTTACTTTGGCAGGGGGCGAATTACGGGGAGCTGTTTTTT.

This clonotype was seen a few times. The chain uses TRBV2 and TRBJ1-2; D gene unclear. CDR1 SNHLY and CDR2 FYNNEI come from the germline V gene. The CDR3 length is 13 residues. V was clipped by 2 bases and J by 6 bases, with 10 bases between them. The CDR3 spells CASSERPGHGYTF. The CDR3 DNA sequence: TGTGCCAGCAGTGAACGGCCTGGGCATGGCTACACCTTC.